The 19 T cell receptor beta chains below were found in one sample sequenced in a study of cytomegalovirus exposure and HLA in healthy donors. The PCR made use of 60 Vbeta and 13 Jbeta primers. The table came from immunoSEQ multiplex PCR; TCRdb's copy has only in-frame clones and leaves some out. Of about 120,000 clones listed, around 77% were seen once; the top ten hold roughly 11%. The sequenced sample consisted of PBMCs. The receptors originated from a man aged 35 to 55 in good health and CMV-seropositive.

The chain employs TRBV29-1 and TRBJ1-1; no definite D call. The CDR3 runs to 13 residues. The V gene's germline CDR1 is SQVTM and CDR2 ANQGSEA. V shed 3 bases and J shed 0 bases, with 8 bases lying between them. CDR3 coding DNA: TGCAGCGTTGATGCCGGTCTGAACACTGAAGCTTTCTTT. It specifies CSVDAGLNTEAFF. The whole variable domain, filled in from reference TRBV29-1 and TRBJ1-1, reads SAVISQKPSRDICQRGTSLTIQCQVDSQVTMMFWYRQQPGQSLTLIATANQGSEATYESGFVIDKFPISRPNLTFSTLTVSNMSPEDSSIYLCSVDAGLNTEAFFGQGTRLTVV.

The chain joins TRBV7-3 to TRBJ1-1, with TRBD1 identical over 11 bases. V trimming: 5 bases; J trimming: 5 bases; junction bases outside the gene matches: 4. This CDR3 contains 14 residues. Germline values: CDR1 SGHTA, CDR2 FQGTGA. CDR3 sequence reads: CASSPGTGGTEAFF. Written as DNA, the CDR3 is TGTGCCAGCAGCCCCGGGACAGGGGGGACTGAAGCTTTCTTT.

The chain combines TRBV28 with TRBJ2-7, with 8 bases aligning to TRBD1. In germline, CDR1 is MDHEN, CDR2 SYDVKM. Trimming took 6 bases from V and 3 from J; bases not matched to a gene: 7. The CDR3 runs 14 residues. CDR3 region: CASRKDRGLYEQYF. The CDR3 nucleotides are TGTGCCAGCAGGAAAGACAGGGGCCTCTACGAGCAGTACTTC. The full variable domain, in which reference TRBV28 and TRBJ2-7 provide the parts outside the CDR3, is DVKVTQSSRYLVKRTGEKVFLECVQDMDHENMFWYRQDPGLGLRLIYFSYDVKMKEKGDIPEGYSVSREKKERFSLILESASTNQTSMYLCASRKDRGLYEQYFGPGTRLTVT.

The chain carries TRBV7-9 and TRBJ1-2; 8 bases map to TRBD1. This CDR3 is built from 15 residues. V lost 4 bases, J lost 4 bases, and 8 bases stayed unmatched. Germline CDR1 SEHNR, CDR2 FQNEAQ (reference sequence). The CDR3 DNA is TGTGCCAGCAGCTCACCGGGACAGGACGTCTATGGCTACACCTTC. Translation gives CASSSPGQDVYGYTF.

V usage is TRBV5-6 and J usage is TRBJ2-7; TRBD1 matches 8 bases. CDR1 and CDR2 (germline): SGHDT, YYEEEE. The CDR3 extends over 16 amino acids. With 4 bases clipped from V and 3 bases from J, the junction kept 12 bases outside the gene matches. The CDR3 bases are TGTGCCAGCAGCGGTGGTGTCCGGGACAGGAGCTACGAGCAGTACTTC. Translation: CASSGGVRDRSYEQYF.

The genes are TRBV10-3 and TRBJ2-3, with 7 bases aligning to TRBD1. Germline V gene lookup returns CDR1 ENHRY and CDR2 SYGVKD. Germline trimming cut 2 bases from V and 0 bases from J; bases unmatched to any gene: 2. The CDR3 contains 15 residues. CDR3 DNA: TGTGCCATCAGTGAGAGAGGGGGCAGCACAGATACGCAGTATTTT. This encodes CAISERGGSTDTQYF.

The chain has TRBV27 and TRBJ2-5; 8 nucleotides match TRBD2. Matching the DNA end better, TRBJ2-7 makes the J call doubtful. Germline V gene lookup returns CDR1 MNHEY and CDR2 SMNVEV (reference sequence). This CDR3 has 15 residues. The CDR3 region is CASSPSREGLYEQYF. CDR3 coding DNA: TGTGCCAGCAGTCCAAGCCGGGAGGGTCTCTACGAGCAGTACTTC.

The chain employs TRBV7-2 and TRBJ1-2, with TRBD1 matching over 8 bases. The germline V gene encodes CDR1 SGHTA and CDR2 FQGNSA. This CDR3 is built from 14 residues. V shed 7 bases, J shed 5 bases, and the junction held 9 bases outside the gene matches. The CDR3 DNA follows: TGTGCCAGCACCTACTCTGGGACAGGTTATGGCTACACCTTC. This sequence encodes CASTYSGTGYGYTF.

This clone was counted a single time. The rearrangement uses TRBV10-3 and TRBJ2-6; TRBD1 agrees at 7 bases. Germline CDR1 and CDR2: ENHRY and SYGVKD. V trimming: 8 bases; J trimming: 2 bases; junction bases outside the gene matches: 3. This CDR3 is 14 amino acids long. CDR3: CAIGDRTGANVLTF. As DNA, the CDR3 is TGTGCCATCGGGGACAGAACTGGGGCCAACGTCCTGACTTTC.

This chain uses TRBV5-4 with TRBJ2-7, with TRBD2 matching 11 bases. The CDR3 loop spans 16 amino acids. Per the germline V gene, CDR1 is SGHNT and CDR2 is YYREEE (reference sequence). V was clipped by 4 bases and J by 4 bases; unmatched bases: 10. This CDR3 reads CASSTGTSGYLYEQYF. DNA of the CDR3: TGTGCCAGCAGCACAGGGACTAGCGGATACCTATACGAGCAGTACTTC.

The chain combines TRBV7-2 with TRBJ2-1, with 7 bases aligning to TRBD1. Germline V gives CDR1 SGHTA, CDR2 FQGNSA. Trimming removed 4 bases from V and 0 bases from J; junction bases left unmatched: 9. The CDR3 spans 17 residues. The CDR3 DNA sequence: TGTGCCAGCAGCTCGAGCCCGACAGGGAGCTCCTACAATGAGCAGTTCTTC. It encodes CASSSSPTGSSYNEQFF.

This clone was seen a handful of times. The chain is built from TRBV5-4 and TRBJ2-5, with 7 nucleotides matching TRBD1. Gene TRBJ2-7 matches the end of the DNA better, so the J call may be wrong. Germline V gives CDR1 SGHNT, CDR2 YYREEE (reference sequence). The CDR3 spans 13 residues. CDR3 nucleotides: TGTGCCAGCAGCTTAGACAGGGCCTACGAGCAGTACTTC. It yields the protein CASSLDRAYEQYF.

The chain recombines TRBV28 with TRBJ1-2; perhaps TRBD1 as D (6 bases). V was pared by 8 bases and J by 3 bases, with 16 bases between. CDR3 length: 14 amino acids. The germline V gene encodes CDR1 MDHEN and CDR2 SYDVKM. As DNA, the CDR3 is TGTGCCAGCGCACCGGGGGGCTCTGACTATGGCTACACCTTC. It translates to CASAPGGSDYGYTF.

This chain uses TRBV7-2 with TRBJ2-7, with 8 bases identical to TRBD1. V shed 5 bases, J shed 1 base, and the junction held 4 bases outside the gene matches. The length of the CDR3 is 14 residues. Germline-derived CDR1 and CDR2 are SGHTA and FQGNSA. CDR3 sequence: CASSLRDRSYEQYF. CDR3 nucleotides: TGTGCCAGCAGCCTCCGGGACAGGTCCTACGAGCAGTACTTC.

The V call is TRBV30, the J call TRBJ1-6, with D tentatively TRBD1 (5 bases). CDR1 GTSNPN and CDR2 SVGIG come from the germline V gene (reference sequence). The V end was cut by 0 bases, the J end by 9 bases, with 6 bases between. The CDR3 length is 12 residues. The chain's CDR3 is CAWSVQVSPLHF. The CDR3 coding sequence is TGTGCCTGGAGTGTACAGGTTTCACCCCTCCACTTT.

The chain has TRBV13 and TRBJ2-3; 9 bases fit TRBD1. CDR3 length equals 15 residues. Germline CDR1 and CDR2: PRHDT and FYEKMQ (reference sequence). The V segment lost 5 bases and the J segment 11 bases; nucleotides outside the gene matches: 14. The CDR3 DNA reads TGTGCCAGCAGCACAGAGGACAGGGGCCTTTCCGGGCAGTATTTT. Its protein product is CASSTEDRGLSGQYF.

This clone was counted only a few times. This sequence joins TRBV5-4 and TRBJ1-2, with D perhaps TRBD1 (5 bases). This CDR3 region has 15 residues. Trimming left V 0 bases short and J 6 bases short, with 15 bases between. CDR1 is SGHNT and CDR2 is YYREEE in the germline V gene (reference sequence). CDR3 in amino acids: CASSLGQGGGNGYTF. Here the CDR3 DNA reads TGTGCCAGCAGCTTGGGGCAGGGAGGCGGGAATGGCTACACCTTC. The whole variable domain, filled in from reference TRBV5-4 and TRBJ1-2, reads ETGVTQSPTHLIKTRGQQVTLRCSSQSGHNTVSWYQQALGQGPQFIFQYYREEENGRGNFPPRFSGLQFPNYSSELNVNALELDDSALYLCASSLGQGGGNGYTFGSGTRLTVV.

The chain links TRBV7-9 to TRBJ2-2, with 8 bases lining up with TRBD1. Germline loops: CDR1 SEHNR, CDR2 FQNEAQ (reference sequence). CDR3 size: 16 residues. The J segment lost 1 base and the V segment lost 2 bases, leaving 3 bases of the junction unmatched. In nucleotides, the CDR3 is TGTGCCAGCAGCTTACTGGACAGGGAGAACACCGGGGAGCTGTTTTTT. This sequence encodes CASSLLDRENTGELFF.

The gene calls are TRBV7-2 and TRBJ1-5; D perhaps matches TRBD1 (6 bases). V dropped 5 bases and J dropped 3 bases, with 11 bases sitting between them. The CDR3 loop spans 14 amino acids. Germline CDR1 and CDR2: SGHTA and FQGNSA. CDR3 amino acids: CASSKRQDNQPQHF. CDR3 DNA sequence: TGTGCCAGCAGCAAACGACAGGACAATCAGCCCCAGCATTTT.